These T cell receptor beta chains were read from a single sample in a study of early T cells in non-severe SARS-CoV-2 infection. TCRdb re-called the 5' RACE reads through MiXCR, storing one row per CDR3 protein. This table holds about 61,000 distinct CDR3 sequences, about 12% found once. Sequences were derived from whole blood, sampled at baseline. The receptor source for this set is an adult who was a healthcare worker with PCR-confirmed SARS-CoV-2 infection or an uninfected control (not recorded which). The donor label of this sample is uncertain. The conserved cysteine and the conserved F or W are not part of the CDR3 here. The order of the fields is J gene, clone size, V gene, CDR3 protein. Rows give clone size only sometimes, using once, few, many, or a class for an expanded clone.

j_call: TRBJ2-3; clone_size: few; v_call: TRBV5-1; cdr3_aa: ASSLTGLSTDTQY
j_call: TRBJ2-3; clone_size: few; v_call: TRBV12-3/TRBV12-4; cdr3_aa: ASSPPVVVTQY
j_call: TRBJ1-1; clone_size: NA; v_call: TRBV3-1; cdr3_aa: ASSHKTGSRAF
j_call: TRBJ1-5; clone_size: NA; v_call: TRBV30; cdr3_aa: AWSTGERQPQH
j_call: TRBJ2-2; clone_size: many; v_call: TRBV11-2; cdr3_aa: ASSSIEPTSGNTGELF
j_call: TRBJ2-3; clone_size: few; v_call: TRBV4-1; cdr3_aa: ASSVLDRATDTQY
j_call: TRBJ2-2; clone_size: few; v_call: TRBV6-5; cdr3_aa: ASRRTSGGAPGELF
j_call: TRBJ1-1; clone_size: NA; v_call: TRBV19; cdr3_aa: ASSIFFGGLNTEAF
j_call: TRBJ2-3; clone_size: few; v_call: TRBV11-2; cdr3_aa: ASSLKDGGGAYTDTQY
j_call: TRBJ1-6; clone_size: many; v_call: TRBV20-1; cdr3_aa: SARDNISPGEALH
j_call: TRBJ2-1; clone_size: NA; v_call: TRBV7-2; cdr3_aa: ASSPRTSSYNEQF
j_call: TRBJ2-3; clone_size: NA; v_call: TRBV9; cdr3_aa: ASSVSPRGGDTQY
j_call: TRBJ2-1; clone_size: many; v_call: TRBV19; cdr3_aa: ASSIGGQGVSSYNEQF
j_call: TRBJ1-1; clone_size: NA; v_call: TRBV5-1; cdr3_aa: ASSLVGATEAF
j_call: TRBJ2-5; clone_size: few; v_call: TRBV6-2/TRBV6-3; cdr3_aa: ASSWAGETQY
j_call: TRBJ2-5; clone_size: many; v_call: TRBV7-9; cdr3_aa: ASSPGLEETQY
j_call: TRBJ1-1; clone_size: many; v_call: TRBV20-1; cdr3_aa: SATGSTEAF
j_call: TRBJ1-1; clone_size: few; v_call: TRBV2; cdr3_aa: ASRGITEAF
j_call: TRBJ2-3; clone_size: NA; v_call: TRBV20-1; cdr3_aa: SANSGGATDTQY
j_call: TRBJ2-4; clone_size: NA; v_call: TRBV13; cdr3_aa: ASSLQGVAKNIQY